This is a list of T cell receptor beta chains from one sample in a study of blood T cell repertoires in COVID-19. Profiling relied on immunoSEQ multiplex PCR, and the TCRdb table lists in-frame clones only, not all of them. The sample holds under 300,000 clones, roughly 88% seen once. Material for sequencing was PBMCs or T cells enriched from blood (not recorded which). These receptors were obtained from a middle-aged woman with acute COVID-19. The CDR3 runs from the conserved cysteine through the conserved F or W. The D gene is left open where the match is weak. A row's size may be missing; if present it is once, few, many or a size class.

v_call	j_call	d_call	clone_size	cdr3_nt	cdr3_aa
TRBV3-1/TRBV3-2	TRBJ2-5	-	once	TGTGCCAGCAGCCAAGAACGGGACTTGAACTTC	CASSQERDLNF
TRBV4-1	TRBJ1-4	-	-	TGCGCCAGCACTCCTACAGGGAGTGAAAAACTGTTTTTT	CASTPTGSEKLFF
TRBV2	TRBJ2-3	-	once	TGTGCCAGCAGTGAAGCGCTGGGGCACCCCGATACGCAGTATTTT	CASSEALGHPDTQYF
TRBV19	TRBJ1-4	TRBD1	-	TGTGCCAGTAGACAGGGGTCGTGGGAAAAACTGTTTTTT	CASRQGSWEKLFF
TRBV7-9	TRBJ2-5	-	-	TGTGCCAGCAGCCCCACAGGGAAGGAGACCCAGTACTTC	CASSPTGKETQYF
TRBV7-2	TRBJ1-6	-	-	TGTGCCAGCAGCTCGATCCCGACAGGACCTATTTCACCCCTCCACTTT	CASSSIPTGPISPLHF
TRBV10-2	TRBJ1-2	-	-	TGCGCCAGCACCAGACAGATCAACGGCTATGGCTACACCTTC	CASTRQINGYGYTF
TRBV18	TRBJ2-1	TRBD2	-	TGTGCCAGCTCACCACCGACGGGAGGGTCTGCCAATGAGCAGTTCTTC	CASSPPTGGSANEQFF
TRBV9	TRBJ1-3	TRBD1	-	TGTGCCAGCAGCGTGGCGGACAGGGCATCTGGAAACACCATATATTTT	CASSVADRASGNTIYF
TRBV27	TRBJ2-6	-	-	TGTGCCAGCAGTCACGCTGCGGGGTACTCTGGGGCCAACGTCCTGACTTTC	CASSHAAGYSGANVLTF
TRBV7-2	TRBJ2-3	TRBD1	-	TGTGCCAGCAGCACGGGACAGATGGTAGATACGCAGTATTTT	CASSTGQMVDTQYF
TRBV21-1	TRBJ2-7	-	-	TGTGCCAGCAGCGATCTCCTGCGGGGAAGCGCCTACGAGCAGTACTTC	CASSDLLRGSAYEQYF
TRBV19	TRBJ1-1	-	-	TGTGCCAGTACCCCTTTGGGGGGAGTTGTTGAAGCTTTCTTT	CASTPLGGVVEAFF
TRBV7-9	TRBJ1-3	-	-	TGTGCCACCTATGGACTACTCTCTGGAAACACCATATATTTT	CATYGLLSGNTIYF
TRBV7-6	TRBJ2-7	-	few	TGTGCCAGCAGCGAATCGGACAGTCACGAGCAGTACTTC	CASSESDSHEQYF
TRBV21-1	TRBJ2-2	-	-	TGTGCCAGCAACCCCGACAGGGCAAACACCGGGGAGCTGTTTTTT	CASNPDRANTGELFF
TRBV5-1	TRBJ1-6	TRBD1	-	TGCGCCAGCAGGGCACAGGGGGCGCTGGATTCACCCCTCCACTTT	CASRAQGALDSPLHF
TRBV9	TRBJ1-1	TRBD1	-	TGTGCCAGCAGCGCAGGGGGCGCGACTGAAGCTTTCTTT	CASSAGGATEAFF
TRBV25-1	TRBJ2-1	TRBD2	-	TGTGCCAGCAGTCTAGCGGGAGGGAACTACAATGAGCAGTTCTTC	CASSLAGGNYNEQFF
TRBV4-1	TRBJ2-7	-	once	TGCGCCAGCAGCCAAATCGGGGGGCGAGACGAGCAGTACTTC	CASSQIGGRDEQYF
TRBV12-3/TRBV12-4	TRBJ2-7	TRBD1	-	TGTGCCAGCAGTTGGGACAGTAGCTACGAGCAGTACTTC	CASSWDSSYEQYF
TRBV6-2/TRBV6-3	TRBJ1-2	TRBD1	-	TGTGCCAGCAGTTACCCAGGACAGGGGAGGTATGGCTACACCTTC	CASSYPGQGRYGYTF
TRBV10-3	TRBJ2-5	-	-	TGTGCCATCAGTGTAGGCCCAGGGGAAGAGACCCAGTACTTC	CAISVGPGEETQYF
TRBV2	TRBJ1-1	-	-	TGTGCCAGCAGCGAGGTCTTAACGGGGACTGAAGCTTTCTTT	CASSEVLTGTEAFF
TRBV7-2	TRBJ1-6	-	-	TGTGCCAGCAGCTTAGTCAGGGTCGGGTCGAATTCACCCCTCCACTTT	CASSLVRVGSNSPLHF
TRBV7-2	TRBJ1-2	TRBD1	few	TGTGCCAGCAGCTTAGCCTACAGGGACAGAACTGGCTACACCTTC	CASSLAYRDRTGYTF
TRBV7-2	TRBJ1-1	TRBD1	-	TGTGCCAGCAGCCTGATGAGGACAGGTCCGAACACTGAAGCTTTCTTT	CASSLMRTGPNTEAFF
TRBV12-3/TRBV12-4	TRBJ1-2	-	-	TGTGCCAGCAGTTTGAACAGCCAGGATGGCTACACCTTC	CASSLNSQDGYTF
TRBV7-8	TRBJ2-2	-	-	TGTGCCAGCAGCTCTATACTCCCCGGGGAGCTGTTTTTT	CASSSILPGELFF
TRBV7-8	TRBJ2-2	-	-	TGTGCCAGCAGCTCAAACGCGGGACTCCTTAACACCGGGGAGCTGTTTTTT	CASSSNAGLLNTGELFF
TRBV12-3/TRBV12-4	TRBJ1-1	-	-	TGTGCCAGCAGTTTACAGGTACAAGCCGAAGCTTTCTTT	CASSLQVQAEAFF
TRBV2	TRBJ1-5	-	-	TGTGCCAGCAGTGAGGTACATGTCTCTAATCAGCCCCAGCATTTT	CASSEVHVSNQPQHF
TRBV5-1	TRBJ2-3	-	-	TGCGCCAGCAGCTTGGAGTGGAGGGGAAACACAGATACGCAGTATTTT	CASSLEWRGNTDTQYF
TRBV2	TRBJ2-3	-	-	TGTGCCAGCAGTGAAGGCCCATCTAGTGCCATGGACACAGATACGCAGTATTTT	CASSEGPSSAMDTDTQYF
TRBV10-3	TRBJ2-3	-	-	TGTGCCTCTTCGACTAGTAACACAGATACGCAGTATTTT	CASSTSNTDTQYF
TRBV19	TRBJ2-1	TRBD1	-	TGTGCCAGTAGTATCGGACAGGGGTGGGGTGGCTACAATGAGCAGTTCTTC	CASSIGQGWGGYNEQFF
TRBV11-3	TRBJ1-4	-	-	TGTGCCAGCAGCCAGACAGCAACTAATGAAAAACTGTTTTTT	CASSQTATNEKLFF
TRBV6-5	TRBJ2-5	TRBD1	-	TGTGCCAGCAAAATCACAGGGGTTGATTGGGAGACCCAGTACTTC	CASKITGVDWETQYF
TRBV25-1	TRBJ2-5	-	-	TGTGCCAGCAGTGCTTTAGGGAGGTCATTAGAGACCCAGTACTTC	CASSALGRSLETQYF
TRBV20-1	TRBJ2-1	-	-	TGCAGTGCTAGTGCGGATCACCACAGTGAGCAGTTCTTC	CSASADHHSEQFF
TRBV6-5	TRBJ2-5	-	-	TGTGCCAGCAGGAAGACAGGCCAAGAGACCCAGTACTTC	CASRKTGQETQYF
TRBV9	TRBJ1-2	TRBD1	once	TGTGCCAGCAGCGTAGTAGGACAGGGAGGCTATGGCTACACCTTC	CASSVVGQGGYGYTF
TRBV30	TRBJ2-5	TRBD2	-	TGTGCCTGGAGTGGCGGGGGGACCCAAACCCAGTACTTC	CAWSGGGTQTQYF
TRBV5-5	TRBJ2-2	TRBD2	-	TGTGCCAGCAGTCTTAGCGGGTCGAACACCGGGGAGCTGTTTTTT	CASSLSGSNTGELFF
TRBV7-2	TRBJ1-2	TRBD1	few	TGTGCCAGCAGCTTAATGGGGACAGGGGGAAACTATGGCTACACCTTC	CASSLMGTGGNYGYTF
TRBV30	TRBJ1-5	-	few	TGTGCCTGGAGTGTAGGATCGGGACTCAATCAGCCCCAGCATTTT	CAWSVGSGLNQPQHF
TRBV4-1	TRBJ1-5	TRBD1	few	TGCGCCAGCAGCCAGGGGACAGGCATCAATCAGCCCCAGCATTTT	CASSQGTGINQPQHF
TRBV5-5	TRBJ2-5	-	-	TGTGCCAGCAAAGGACTTTTGTACCAAGAGACCCAGTACTTC	CASKGLLYQETQYF
TRBV7-2	TRBJ2-5	-	-	TGTGCCAGCAGCTTGACAGGCCCTTACCAAGAGACCCAGTACTTC	CASSLTGPYQETQYF
TRBV6-5	TRBJ1-2	TRBD1	-	TGTGCCAGCAGTTGGGACAGGGGGCTTCGGGGCTACACCTTC	CASSWDRGLRGYTF
TRBV4-1	TRBJ1-4	TRBD1	-	TGCGCCAGCAGCCTGGGACAGGGCGGCGAAAAACTGTTTTTT	CASSLGQGGEKLFF
TRBV27	TRBJ2-1	-	-	TGTGCCAGCAGTTTGTCCGTCCGGAATGAGCAGTTCTTC	CASSLSVRNEQFF